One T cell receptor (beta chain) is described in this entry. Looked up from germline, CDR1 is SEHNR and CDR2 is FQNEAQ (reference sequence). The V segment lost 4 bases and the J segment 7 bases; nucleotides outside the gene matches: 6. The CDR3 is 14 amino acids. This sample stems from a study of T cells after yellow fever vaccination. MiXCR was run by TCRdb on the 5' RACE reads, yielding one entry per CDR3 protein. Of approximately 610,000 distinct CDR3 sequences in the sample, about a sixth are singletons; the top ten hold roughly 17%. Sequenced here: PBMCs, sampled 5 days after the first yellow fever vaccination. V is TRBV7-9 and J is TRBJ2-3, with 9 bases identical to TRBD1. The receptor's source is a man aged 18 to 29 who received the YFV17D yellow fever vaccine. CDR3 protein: CASSSGQGQYTQYF. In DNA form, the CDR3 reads TGTGCCAGCAGCTCCGGACAGGGGCAGTATACGCAGTATTTT.